Reported below is one TCR beta chain. Its antigen remains unknown. Cultured CD4+ T cell DNA was sequenced using the Oncomine TCR Beta short-read assay. Each CDR3 protein is one row after TCRdb ran MiXCR on the PCR reads. The table lists some 13,000 distinct CDR3 sequences, about a third of them singletons. The data were taken from a study of vaccination and CD4 T cells after COVID-19. The CDR3 totals 14 residues. CDR1 SGHRS and CDR2 YFSETQ come from the germline V gene. J gave up 6 bases and V 2 bases, and 7 bases lay outside the gene matches. Treatment of the sample: approximately nine-day PBMC culture with coronavirus spike peptide pools or control peptides (ViraFEST assay).

The sequencing input was CD4+ T cells from blood, cultured in vitro. The sequence was obtained from a human donor who had recovered from COVID-19. This chain links TRBV5-1 with TRBJ2-7, with 8 bases that match TRBD2. The CDR3 here is CASSLRDGRAEQYF. Here the CDR3 DNA reads TGCGCCAGCAGCTTACGGGACGGGAGGGCCGAGCAGTACTTC.